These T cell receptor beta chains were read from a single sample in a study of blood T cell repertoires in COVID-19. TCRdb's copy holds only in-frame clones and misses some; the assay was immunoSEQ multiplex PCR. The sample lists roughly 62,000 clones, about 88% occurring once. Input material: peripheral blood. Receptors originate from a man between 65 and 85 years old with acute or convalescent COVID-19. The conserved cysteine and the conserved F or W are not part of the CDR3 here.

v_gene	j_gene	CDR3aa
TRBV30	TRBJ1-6	AWRDRANSPLH
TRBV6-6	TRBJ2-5	ASSYEAGGKETQY
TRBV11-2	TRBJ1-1	ASSHSRHGTEAF
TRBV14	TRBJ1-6	ASKDRHSPLH
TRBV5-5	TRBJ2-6	ASSLWSGYGANVLT
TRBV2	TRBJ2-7	ASGKGQLDYEQY
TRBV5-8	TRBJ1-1	ASSLGAFTRSEAF
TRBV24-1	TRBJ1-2	ATSDGGGYGYT
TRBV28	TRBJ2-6	ASTPRGAGANVLT
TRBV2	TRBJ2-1	ASSLSTSGGAAIEQF